One T cell receptor (beta chain) is described in this entry. Method: immunoSEQ multiplex PCR; TCRdb's copy keeps in-frame clones and lacks some. The table has under 250,000 clones, 84% seen once. The CDR3 loop spans 13 amino acids. CDR1 is LGHDT and CDR2 is YNNKEL in the germline V gene (reference sequence). The V end was cut by 4 bases, the J end by 1 base, with 8 bases between. The sample originates from a study of blood T cell repertoires in COVID-19. This sequence was found in a woman aged 40-49 years who had recovered from COVID-19. The V call is TRBV3-1 (or the pseudogene TRBV3-2), the J call TRBJ2-7; D may be TRBD2 (5 bases). Sequenced: peripheral blood. The chain's CDR3 is CASSRGLSYEQYF. Here the CDR3 DNA reads TGTGCCAGCAGCCGCGGGCTATCCTACGAGCAGTACTTC.